These T cell receptor beta chains were read from a single sample in a study of radiotherapy plus CTLA-4 blockade in lung cancer. The method was immunoSEQ multiplex PCR; TCRdb's version includes in-frame clones alone and lacks a portion of them. The sample carries some 60,000 clones, 65% to 80% recorded once. The specimen comprised peripheral blood, sampled from a patient treated with radiotherapy plus ipilimumab. The receptors here all came from a human donor with non-small cell lung cancer who had a complete response to radiotherapy plus ipilimumab. Both conserved end residues are part of each CDR3. Fields, in order: D gene, clone size, V gene, J gene, CDR3 DNA, CDR3 protein. D genes are given only for firm matches. Expanded clones get a size class; other rows say once, few or many, or leave the size out.

TRBD1	.	TRBV10-3	TRBJ2-5	TGTGCCACCTCCGGGACAGGGGACGGGGAGACCCAGTACTTC	CATSGTGDGETQYF
.	.	TRBV5-1	TRBJ2-1	TGCGCCAGCAGCTTGGGGGCCGACAGGGGAGGGGAGCAGTTCTTC	CASSLGADRGGEQFF
.	.	TRBV5-4	TRBJ1-2	TGTGCCAGCAGCTTGGAAGGACAGTATGGCTACACCTTC	CASSLEGQYGYTF
.	few	TRBV9	TRBJ1-2	TGTGCCAGCAGCGCAACCCGGGGCTATGGCTACACCTTC	CASSATRGYGYTF
TRBD1	.	TRBV20-1	TRBJ1-2	TGCAGTACGACAGGGCTTGGCTACACCTTC	CSTTGLGYTF
.	.	TRBV2	TRBJ1-2	TGTGCCAGCAGTAGCGCAGGGGGCTACACCTTC	CASSSAGGYTF
.	.	TRBV19	TRBJ1-1	TGTGCCAGTAGTTTTACAGGGATTGTCAAGGGAGCTTTCTTT	CASSFTGIVKGAFF
.	.	TRBV9	TRBJ1-3	TGTGCCAGCAGCGTAGCTGCGGTCTCTGGAAACACCATATATTTT	CASSVAAVSGNTIYF
TRBD2	few	TRBV19	TRBJ2-2	TGTGCCAGTAAGAGACTAGCGGGACTCACCGGGGAGCTGTTTTTT	CASKRLAGLTGELFF
.	.	TRBV10-3	TRBJ1-2	TGTGCCATCAGTGAGTCGAGGTGGGGGGACGGTTATGGCTACACCTTC	CAISESRWGDGYGYTF
.	.	TRBV10-3	TRBJ1-5	TGTGCCATCAGTGAGGGTTTCGGGGGGAGCAATCAGCCCCAGCATTTT	CAISEGFGGSNQPQHF
.	.	TRBV10-3	TRBJ1-5	TGTGCCATCAGTGGGGGGGGTAGCAATCAGCCCCAGCATTTT	CAISGGGSNQPQHF
.	few	TRBV6-5	TRBJ1-1	TGTGCCAGCAGTTACTCAACAGTGAACACTGAAGCTTTCTTT	CASSYSTVNTEAFF
.	.	TRBV29-1	TRBJ2-1	TGCAGCGTTGTTTCCGGTGGTGAGCAGTTCTTC	CSVVSGGEQFF
TRBD1	.	TRBV5-1	TRBJ2-7	TGCGCCAGCAGCTTGCAGACAGGGGGCATGAACGAGCAGTACTTC	CASSLQTGGMNEQYF
.	.	TRBV12-5	TRBJ2-2	TGTGCTAGTGGTATAGGAGCCGGGGAGCTGTTTTTT	CASGIGAGELFF
TRBD1	.	TRBV11-2	TRBJ2-7	TGTGCCAGCAGCTCCCTACCGGGACAGGGGGGGTACGAGCAGTACTTC	CASSSLPGQGGYEQYF
TRBD1	.	TRBV7-2	TRBJ1-1	TGTGCCAGCAGCCCGCGACAGGGGGCGAACACTGAAGCTTTCTTT	CASSPRQGANTEAFF
.	.	TRBV10-2	TRBJ1-1	TGCGCCAGCAGTGAGACAGGCTACCCTGAAGCTTTCTTT	CASSETGYPEAFF
TRBD1	.	TRBV30	TRBJ1-5	TGTGCCTGGAGTCGAGGGGGCCATCAGCCCCAGCATTTT	CAWSRGGHQPQHF
TRBD2	.	TRBV6-1	TRBJ2-5	TGTGCCAGCAGTGAATTACTAGCGGGGGCTTTCCAAGAGACCCAGTACTTC	CASSELLAGAFQETQYF
.	.	TRBV27	TRBJ2-5	TGTGCCAGCAGTTTATCAGGGGGGGGTACCCAGTACTTC	CASSLSGGGTQYF
TRBD2	.	TRBV12-5	TRBJ2-5	TGTGCTAGTGCTCCAGGTGGGGGGGGATCTGAGACCCAGTACTTC	CASAPGGGGSETQYF
TRBD2	.	TRBV7-2	TRBJ2-2	TGTGCCAGCAGCATCCGGGGGGGGCACGGGGAGCTGTTTTTT	CASSIRGGHGELFF
TRBD2	.	TRBV9	TRBJ2-1	TGTGCCAGCAGCACCCGGACTAGCGGGAACTATGAGCAGTTCTTC	CASSTRTSGNYEQFF
TRBD1	.	TRBV18	TRBJ1-1	TGTGCCAGCTCACCTGAAATCCCAGGGGGATTGGAAACTGAAGCTTTCTTT	CASSPEIPGGLETEAFF
TRBD1	once	TRBV19	TRBJ2-5	TGTGCCAGTAGTTTACAGGGGCAAGAGACCCAGTACTTC	CASSLQGQETQYF
.	few	TRBV30	TRBJ1-4	TGTGCCTGGAGTACGGACCTTAAGGGAGGGCTTTCGGTTTGGGAAAAACTGTTTTTT	CAWSTDLKGGLSVWEKLFF
.	.	TRBV10-3	TRBJ1-5	TGTGCCATCAGTGTTAGTGAAAATCAGCCCCAGCATTTT	CAISVSENQPQHF
.	.	TRBV9	TRBJ2-1	TGTGCCAGCAGCGTAGCAGCGGAGCAGTACAATGAGCAGTTCTTC	CASSVAAEQYNEQFF
TRBD1	.	TRBV6-1	TRBJ2-3	TGTGCCAGCAGTGAAGCGTGGACAGGGGGAGTCGGAGATACGCAGTATTTT	CASSEAWTGGVGDTQYF
TRBD1	.	TRBV7-2	TRBJ2-5	TGTGCCAGCAGCCCCGGGACAGCTCAGACCCAGTACTTC	CASSPGTAQTQYF
.	.	TRBV30	TRBJ1-2	TGTGCCTGGAGTGCGGGAGGTAACTATGGCTACACCTTC	CAWSAGGNYGYTF
TRBD2	once	TRBV7-2	TRBJ2-5	TGTGCCAGCAGTCCCGGACTAGCGGGGGAGCAAGAGACCCAGTACTTC	CASSPGLAGEQETQYF
.	.	TRBV4-3	TRBJ2-2	TGCGCCAGCAGCCCAGGCGGGACCCTCACCGGGGAGCTGTTTTTT	CASSPGGTLTGELFF
.	.	TRBV10-1	TRBJ2-2	TGCGCCAGCAGTGAGTCCCCGGCAGGCAAGAGAACCGGGGAGCTGTTTTTT	CASSESPAGKRTGELFF
TRBD1	few	TRBV6-6	TRBJ1-2	TGTGCCAGCAGTTCTATGGACAGGGTCGAGTATGGCTACACCTTC	CASSSMDRVEYGYTF
TRBD1	few	TRBV5-1	TRBJ1-2	TGCGCCAGCAGCTGGGGGACAGGTTCGCCCGATGTCTATGGCTACACCTTC	CASSWGTGSPDVYGYTF
TRBD2	.	TRBV30	TRBJ2-1	TGTGCCTGGAGTGTAGGAGCGGGACACAATGAGCAGTTCTTC	CAWSVGAGHNEQFF
.	once	TRBV19	TRBJ1-5	TGTGCCAGTAGCGGACAGTACAATCAGCCCCAGCATTTT	CASSGQYNQPQHF
.	medium-sized	TRBV7-2	TRBJ1-5	TGTGCCAGCAGCTTACAGTTTCAGCCCCAGCATTTT	CASSLQFQPQHF
TRBD1	.	TRBV18	TRBJ1-1	TGTGCCAGCTCACCATCGGGACAGGGGGACACTGAAGCTTTCTTT	CASSPSGQGDTEAFF
.	.	TRBV9	TRBJ1-1	TGTGCCAGCAGCGTAGAGGACAGCGATACTGAAGCTTTCTTT	CASSVEDSDTEAFF
.	.	TRBV6-5	TRBJ1-3	TGTGCCAGCAGATCGACAGCTACGGGAAACACCATATATTTT	CASRSTATGNTIYF
TRBD1	once	TRBV10-3	TRBJ2-5	TGTGCCATCAGTGAGTCACCAGGGGGCATCCAAGAGACCCAGTACTTC	CAISESPGGIQETQYF
.	.	TRBV6-5	TRBJ1-2	TGTGCCAGCACGGAAAGGGGGTCACGGGGCTATGGCTACACCTTC	CASTERGSRGYGYTF
TRBD1	.	TRBV15	TRBJ2-1	TGTGCCACCAGCAGAGGACAGGGAGTCCAATCCAATGAGCAGTTCTTC	CATSRGQGVQSNEQFF
TRBD2	.	TRBV11-2	TRBJ2-1	TGTGCCAGCAGCCCTAGGGCTAGCGGGAGGTACAATGAGCAGTTCTTC	CASSPRASGRYNEQFF
TRBD1	.	TRBV2	TRBJ2-3	TGTGCCAGCAGTCTGACAGGGGGGCGCACAGATACGCAGTATTTT	CASSLTGGRTDTQYF
.	.	TRBV7-2	TRBJ2-5	TGTGCCAGCAGCTTAGACAGGAGTCAGTGGGAGACCCAGTACTTC	CASSLDRSQWETQYF
TRBD2	.	TRBV7-9	TRBJ2-1	TGTGCCAGCAGCCTGGGGACTACCGCGTCTGGGGAGCAGTTCTTC	CASSLGTTASGEQFF
.	.	TRBV9	TRBJ1-1	TGTGCCAGCAGCAATAAACCGACTGGGAACACTGAAGCTTTCTTT	CASSNKPTGNTEAFF
.	.	TRBV11-3	TRBJ2-1	TGTGCCAGCACCGGGGGCAATGAGCAGTTCTTC	CASTGGNEQFF
.	.	TRBV7-2	TRBJ1-5	TGTGCCAGCAGCACCGACACCGCAGGGGTTTTTCAGCCCCAGCATTTT	CASSTDTAGVFQPQHF
TRBD1	.	TRBV12-5	TRBJ1-6	TGTGCTAGTGGCCCGGGACAGGGTAATTCACCCCTCCACTTT	CASGPGQGNSPLHF
.	.	TRBV7-9	TRBJ2-5	TGTGCCAGCAGCCTTCGCCGGGTTGGAGAGACCCAGTACTTC	CASSLRRVGETQYF
TRBD2	.	TRBV13	TRBJ2-3	TGTGCCAGCAGCTTAGTGGTAAGCGGGGGGCGCACAGATACGCAGTATTTT	CASSLVVSGGRTDTQYF